The source of this T cell receptor (beta chain) is a study of blood T cell repertoires in COVID-19. Study in general: Italy, Spain and the United States were the sources of the convalescent and acute COVID-19 samples. The analysed material was cDNA or gDNA that came from T cells, B-cell-depleted T cells, or PBMCs.

Per the authors' pipeline: It was from reference gene primer amplification that nucleated cell counts were estimated. TCRdb's table, derived via immunoSEQ multiplex PCR, lists solely in-frame clones and lacks some. V and J calls and clone size come straight from that table; D and trimming were deduced from the DNA. The sample yields 100,000 or so clones, 82% seen once. The CDR3 runs 18 residues. Germline V gene lookup returns CDR1 ENHRY and CDR2 SYGVKD. V was clipped by 7 bases and J by 0 bases; unmatched bases: 12. This clone was picked up one time. This receptor was obtained from a man aged 45-65 years with active or convalescent COVID-19. Sample: peripheral blood. This rearrangement joins TRBV10-3 to TRBJ2-6, with 7 nucleotides matching TRBD1. The CDR3 spells CAINSLEAGGSGANVLTF. The CDR3 DNA reads as TGTGCCATCAATTCTCTCGAGGCAGGGGGCTCTGGGGCCAACGTCCTGACTTTC.